The TCR beta chain under discussion was sequenced for a study of blood T cell repertoires in COVID-19 (dated by TCRdb to between 2020 and 2021). Looking at the study overall: Samples from collaborators originated in the United States, Italy and Spain and spanned both the acute and convalescent phases of COVID-19. The prospective study material was composed of cDNA or gDNA derived from T cells, B-cell-depleted T cells, or PBMCs. Deeply sampled blood TCRbeta repertoires from subjects exposed to, actively infected with, or recovered from COVID-19 were included in the dataset. The repertoires were made available in a free public database intended to serve as a resource for research on the immune response to SARS-CoV-2. The samples were drawn from two sources: the first 160 participants of the ongoing ImmuneRACE study, and 950 to 1,500 subjects contributed by 6 global collaborators. Nearly every sample came with metadata listing a de-identified subject ID, COVID-19 status, age in years and sex. Where available, HLA class I and class II types were taken from metadata supplied by the sample provider and were not determined by assay-based typing.

TCRbeta CDR3 regions were amplified from genomic DNA by means of the immunoSEQ Assay, a bias-controlled multiplex PCR. The study's own analysis went as follows. The number of nucleated cells in each sample was estimated by amplification of reference gene primers within the assay. Sequence reads were collapsed and filtered to measure the absolute abundance of every unique TCRbeta CDR3 rearrangement. For each sample, productive Simpson clonality was calculated by taking the square root of Simpson's diversity index across productive rearrangements. In TCRdb, the immuneACCESS table is reduced to in-frame sequences with V and J assigned. These tables do not hold every clone; where another copy was compared, an unresolved V gene accounts for under half, and the others remain unexplained. V and J calls and clone size are as listed in that table; D and trimming were resolved from the DNA. For this sample there are about 200,000 clones; approximately 80% appear just once. Together, the top ten hold more than 10% of the sample.

Summary of the overall study and its limitations: The quantity of clinical and demographic metadata differed by source and by participant and was supplied without curation.

The collaborating institutions used their own protocols to collect whole blood in K2EDTA tubes. For TCRbeta analysis, collaborators shipped samples as frozen whole blood, isolated PBMCs, or DNA extracted from either of those sample types. On this clone: Its antigen specificity is not known. No clone much larger than this one lies a single base away; base qualities are absent.

The TCR comes from a human donor in a cohort sampled during active COVID-19. The sample was peripheral blood.

The encoded CDR3 is CASTRLAGSYEQYF. The DNA sequence reads TGTGCCAGCACCCGACTAGCGGGGAGCTACGAGCAGTACTTC. The chain is assembled from TRBV28 and TRBJ2-7, and TRBD2 aligns with 11 junction nucleotides. Trimming accounts for 7 bases at V and 3 bases at J, while the number of junction bases matched to no gene is 5. Based on the germline V gene, the CDR1 and CDR2 sequences are MDHEN and SYDVKM. Including the terminal cysteine and phenylalanine, the CDR3 comprises 14 residues. The CDR3 DNA has 42 bases and is translated from base 1.